One and the same sample provided the 13 T cell receptor beta chains below, sequenced in a study of blood T cell repertoires in COVID-19. Some clones are missing from TCRdb's copy, which holds only in-frame ones; the method was immunoSEQ multiplex PCR. Of 100,000 or so clones listed, 80% to 95% are singletons. The sample consisted of peripheral blood. Source of these receptors: a man between 65 and 85 years old with acute or convalescent COVID-19.

The chain uses TRBV18 and TRBJ2-6; 7 bases agree with TRBD1. In germline, CDR1 is KGHSH, CDR2 LQKENI. The ends lost 5 bases at V and 1 base at J; junction bases unmatched: 2. The CDR3 has 15 amino acids. CDR3 loop: CASSVQGSGANVLTF. The CDR3 nucleotides are TGTGCCAGCTCAGTACAGGGGTCTGGGGCCAACGTCCTGACTTTC.

The chain uses TRBV6-5 and TRBJ2-3; possible D gene TRBD1, 5 bases. CDR1 and CDR2 from the germline V gene are MNHEY and SVGAGI. CDR3 length: 14 residues. V was clipped by 7 bases and J by 2 bases, with 13 bases between them. Written as DNA, the CDR3 is TGTGCCAGCATAGAGACAGTCTACACAGATACGCAGTATTTT. Protein product: CASIETVYTDTQYF.

The chain recombines TRBV12-3 or TRBV12-4 with TRBJ2-7; D possibly corresponds to TRBD2 (6 bases). CDR3 length: 13 amino acids. Trimming pared 3 bases from V and 6 bases from J, leaving 12 bases between. The CDR3 region is CASSFRIGGEQYF. The CDR3 nucleotides read TGTGCCAGCAGTTTTAGGATCGGGGGCGAGCAGTACTTC.

The rearrangement joins TRBV29-1 to TRBJ2-5; perhaps TRBD1 as D (5 bases). This CDR3 comprises 15 residues. V lost 1 base and J 2 bases, leaving 14 bases between the germline ends. The germline gives CDR1 SQVTM, CDR2 ANQGSEA. The CDR3 DNA sequence: TGCAGCGTTGAAGTAACCCAGGGATGGCAAGAGACCCAGTACTTC. Its protein product is CSVEVTQGWQETQYF.

The rearrangement links TRBV19 to TRBJ1-1; perhaps TRBD1 as D (6 bases). The CDR3 covers 11 residues. The V gene's germline CDR1 is LNHDA and CDR2 SQIVND (reference sequence). Trimming pared 10 bases from V and 10 bases from J, leaving 16 bases between. The CDR3 protein is CAMPRGGPAFF. CDR3 DNA sequence: TGTGCCATGCCTAGGGGGGGCCCAGCTTTCTTT.

The chain is built from TRBV11-3 and TRBJ1-2; D is possibly TRBD1 (5 bases). Germline CDR1 reads SGHNT; CDR2 reads YENEEA. V lost 0 bases, J lost 8 bases, and 10 bases lay in between. The CDR3 is 13 amino acids. CDR3 nucleotides: TGTGCCAGCAGCTTAGATCGAAGGGGCGGCTACACCTTC. This encodes CASSLDRRGGYTF.

This chain links TRBV5-1 with TRBJ1-6; D remains unclear. The germline V gene has CDR1 SGHRS and CDR2 YFSETQ. The germline V and J ends were trimmed by 0 bases and 5 bases, with 9 bases remaining between them. The CDR3 consists of 15 residues. In nucleotides, the CDR3 is TGCGCCAGCAGCTTGGAAGAGGCTCATAATTCACCCCTCCACTTT. Its protein product is CASSLEEAHNSPLHF.

The chain employs TRBV18 and TRBJ2-3, with a weak D call TRBD1 (5 bases). The ends were cut back, 2 bases at V and 6 bases at J, with 15 bases in the middle. CDR3 size: 15 residues. Germline assignment: CDR1 KGHSH and CDR2 LQKENI. This chain's CDR3 is CASSPSTRAGDTQYF. The CDR3 coding sequence is TGTGCCAGCTCACCATCGACACGTGCAGGGGATACGCAGTATTTT.

V gene TRBV5-6 combines with J gene TRBJ1-1, with D possibly matching TRBD1 (5 bases). Germline assignment: CDR1 SGHDT and CDR2 YYEEEE. This CDR3 is 13 amino acids long. The V and J ends lost 3 bases and 6 bases respectively, with 12 bases between them. The CDR3 DNA reads as TGTGCCAGCAGCTCTGGGGCTGGGGCTGAAGCTTTCTTT. Translating gives CASSSGAGAEAFF.

This clone is a singleton in its sample. The gene calls are TRBV7-9 and TRBJ1-2; D might be TRBD1 (6 bases). Germline CDR1 SEHNR, CDR2 FQNEAQ (reference sequence). The V end lost 8 bases, the J end lost 6 bases, and 16 bases lay between the germline ends. This CDR3 contains 13 residues. The chain's CDR3 is CASSRNRVDGYTF. CDR3 DNA: TGTGCCAGCTCCCGAAACAGGGTGGATGGCTACACCTTC.

The V and J genes are TRBV7-2 and TRBJ1-1, with D possibly TRBD1 on 6 matching bases. CDR3 length: 14 amino acids. Trimming stripped 3 bases from V and 4 bases from J, with 12 bases between. CDR1 SGHTA and CDR2 FQGNSA come from the germline V gene. CDR3 protein: CASSFPDRPTEAFF. The CDR3 nucleotides are TGTGCCAGCAGCTTCCCGGACAGACCCACTGAAGCTTTCTTT.

As concerns this clone: One end of the junction is discordant with germline, which a read error may explain. CDR3 sequence: CAGSTPGRDYEQYF. CDR3 coding DNA: TGTGCCGGCAGCACCCCGGGGAGAGATTACGAGCAGTACTTC. V and J are TRBV7-9 and TRBJ2-7; D is possibly TRBD2 (5 bases). CDR1 SEHNR and CDR2 FQNEAQ come from the germline V gene (reference sequence). CDR3 length: 14 residues.

This sequence joins TRBV4-1 and TRBJ2-1, with 8 bases lining up with TRBD1. J lost 9 bases, V lost 3 bases, and 10 bases had no gene match. This CDR3 has 15 residues. Germline CDR1 MGHRA, CDR2 YSYEKL. This CDR3 reads CASSQQGANQAEQFF. The CDR3 DNA is TGCGCCAGCAGCCAGCAGGGGGCCAACCAAGCTGAGCAGTTCTTC.